Sequencing of this T cell receptor beta chain was carried out in a study of blood T cell repertoires in COVID-19. The overall study: T cells, B-cell-depleted T cells, or PBMCs supplied cDNA or gDNA.

This clone showed up just once. Germline V gene lookup returns CDR1 LGHNA and CDR2 YNFKEQ. J was trimmed by 2 bases and V by 5 bases; bases with no gene match: 7. The CDR3 contains 16 residues. Recruitment covered 25 or so US areas and drew participants whose ages spanned about 18 to 95 years. Each participant's cohort was designated according to participant-reported clinical history. TCRdb keeps only in-frame clones here, not all; method: immunoSEQ multiplex PCR. The table shows 350,000 to 500,000 clones, with about 88% occurring only once. This TCR was sampled from a woman younger than 35 who had been exposed to COVID-19. The chain is built from TRBV4-2 and TRBJ2-7; 12 bases agree with TRBD2. Material: PBMCs or T cells enriched from blood (not recorded which). CDR3 amino acids: CASSDLAGGGTYEQYF. The CDR3 coding sequence is TGTGCCAGCAGCGACCTAGCGGGAGGGGGAACCTACGAGCAGTACTTC.